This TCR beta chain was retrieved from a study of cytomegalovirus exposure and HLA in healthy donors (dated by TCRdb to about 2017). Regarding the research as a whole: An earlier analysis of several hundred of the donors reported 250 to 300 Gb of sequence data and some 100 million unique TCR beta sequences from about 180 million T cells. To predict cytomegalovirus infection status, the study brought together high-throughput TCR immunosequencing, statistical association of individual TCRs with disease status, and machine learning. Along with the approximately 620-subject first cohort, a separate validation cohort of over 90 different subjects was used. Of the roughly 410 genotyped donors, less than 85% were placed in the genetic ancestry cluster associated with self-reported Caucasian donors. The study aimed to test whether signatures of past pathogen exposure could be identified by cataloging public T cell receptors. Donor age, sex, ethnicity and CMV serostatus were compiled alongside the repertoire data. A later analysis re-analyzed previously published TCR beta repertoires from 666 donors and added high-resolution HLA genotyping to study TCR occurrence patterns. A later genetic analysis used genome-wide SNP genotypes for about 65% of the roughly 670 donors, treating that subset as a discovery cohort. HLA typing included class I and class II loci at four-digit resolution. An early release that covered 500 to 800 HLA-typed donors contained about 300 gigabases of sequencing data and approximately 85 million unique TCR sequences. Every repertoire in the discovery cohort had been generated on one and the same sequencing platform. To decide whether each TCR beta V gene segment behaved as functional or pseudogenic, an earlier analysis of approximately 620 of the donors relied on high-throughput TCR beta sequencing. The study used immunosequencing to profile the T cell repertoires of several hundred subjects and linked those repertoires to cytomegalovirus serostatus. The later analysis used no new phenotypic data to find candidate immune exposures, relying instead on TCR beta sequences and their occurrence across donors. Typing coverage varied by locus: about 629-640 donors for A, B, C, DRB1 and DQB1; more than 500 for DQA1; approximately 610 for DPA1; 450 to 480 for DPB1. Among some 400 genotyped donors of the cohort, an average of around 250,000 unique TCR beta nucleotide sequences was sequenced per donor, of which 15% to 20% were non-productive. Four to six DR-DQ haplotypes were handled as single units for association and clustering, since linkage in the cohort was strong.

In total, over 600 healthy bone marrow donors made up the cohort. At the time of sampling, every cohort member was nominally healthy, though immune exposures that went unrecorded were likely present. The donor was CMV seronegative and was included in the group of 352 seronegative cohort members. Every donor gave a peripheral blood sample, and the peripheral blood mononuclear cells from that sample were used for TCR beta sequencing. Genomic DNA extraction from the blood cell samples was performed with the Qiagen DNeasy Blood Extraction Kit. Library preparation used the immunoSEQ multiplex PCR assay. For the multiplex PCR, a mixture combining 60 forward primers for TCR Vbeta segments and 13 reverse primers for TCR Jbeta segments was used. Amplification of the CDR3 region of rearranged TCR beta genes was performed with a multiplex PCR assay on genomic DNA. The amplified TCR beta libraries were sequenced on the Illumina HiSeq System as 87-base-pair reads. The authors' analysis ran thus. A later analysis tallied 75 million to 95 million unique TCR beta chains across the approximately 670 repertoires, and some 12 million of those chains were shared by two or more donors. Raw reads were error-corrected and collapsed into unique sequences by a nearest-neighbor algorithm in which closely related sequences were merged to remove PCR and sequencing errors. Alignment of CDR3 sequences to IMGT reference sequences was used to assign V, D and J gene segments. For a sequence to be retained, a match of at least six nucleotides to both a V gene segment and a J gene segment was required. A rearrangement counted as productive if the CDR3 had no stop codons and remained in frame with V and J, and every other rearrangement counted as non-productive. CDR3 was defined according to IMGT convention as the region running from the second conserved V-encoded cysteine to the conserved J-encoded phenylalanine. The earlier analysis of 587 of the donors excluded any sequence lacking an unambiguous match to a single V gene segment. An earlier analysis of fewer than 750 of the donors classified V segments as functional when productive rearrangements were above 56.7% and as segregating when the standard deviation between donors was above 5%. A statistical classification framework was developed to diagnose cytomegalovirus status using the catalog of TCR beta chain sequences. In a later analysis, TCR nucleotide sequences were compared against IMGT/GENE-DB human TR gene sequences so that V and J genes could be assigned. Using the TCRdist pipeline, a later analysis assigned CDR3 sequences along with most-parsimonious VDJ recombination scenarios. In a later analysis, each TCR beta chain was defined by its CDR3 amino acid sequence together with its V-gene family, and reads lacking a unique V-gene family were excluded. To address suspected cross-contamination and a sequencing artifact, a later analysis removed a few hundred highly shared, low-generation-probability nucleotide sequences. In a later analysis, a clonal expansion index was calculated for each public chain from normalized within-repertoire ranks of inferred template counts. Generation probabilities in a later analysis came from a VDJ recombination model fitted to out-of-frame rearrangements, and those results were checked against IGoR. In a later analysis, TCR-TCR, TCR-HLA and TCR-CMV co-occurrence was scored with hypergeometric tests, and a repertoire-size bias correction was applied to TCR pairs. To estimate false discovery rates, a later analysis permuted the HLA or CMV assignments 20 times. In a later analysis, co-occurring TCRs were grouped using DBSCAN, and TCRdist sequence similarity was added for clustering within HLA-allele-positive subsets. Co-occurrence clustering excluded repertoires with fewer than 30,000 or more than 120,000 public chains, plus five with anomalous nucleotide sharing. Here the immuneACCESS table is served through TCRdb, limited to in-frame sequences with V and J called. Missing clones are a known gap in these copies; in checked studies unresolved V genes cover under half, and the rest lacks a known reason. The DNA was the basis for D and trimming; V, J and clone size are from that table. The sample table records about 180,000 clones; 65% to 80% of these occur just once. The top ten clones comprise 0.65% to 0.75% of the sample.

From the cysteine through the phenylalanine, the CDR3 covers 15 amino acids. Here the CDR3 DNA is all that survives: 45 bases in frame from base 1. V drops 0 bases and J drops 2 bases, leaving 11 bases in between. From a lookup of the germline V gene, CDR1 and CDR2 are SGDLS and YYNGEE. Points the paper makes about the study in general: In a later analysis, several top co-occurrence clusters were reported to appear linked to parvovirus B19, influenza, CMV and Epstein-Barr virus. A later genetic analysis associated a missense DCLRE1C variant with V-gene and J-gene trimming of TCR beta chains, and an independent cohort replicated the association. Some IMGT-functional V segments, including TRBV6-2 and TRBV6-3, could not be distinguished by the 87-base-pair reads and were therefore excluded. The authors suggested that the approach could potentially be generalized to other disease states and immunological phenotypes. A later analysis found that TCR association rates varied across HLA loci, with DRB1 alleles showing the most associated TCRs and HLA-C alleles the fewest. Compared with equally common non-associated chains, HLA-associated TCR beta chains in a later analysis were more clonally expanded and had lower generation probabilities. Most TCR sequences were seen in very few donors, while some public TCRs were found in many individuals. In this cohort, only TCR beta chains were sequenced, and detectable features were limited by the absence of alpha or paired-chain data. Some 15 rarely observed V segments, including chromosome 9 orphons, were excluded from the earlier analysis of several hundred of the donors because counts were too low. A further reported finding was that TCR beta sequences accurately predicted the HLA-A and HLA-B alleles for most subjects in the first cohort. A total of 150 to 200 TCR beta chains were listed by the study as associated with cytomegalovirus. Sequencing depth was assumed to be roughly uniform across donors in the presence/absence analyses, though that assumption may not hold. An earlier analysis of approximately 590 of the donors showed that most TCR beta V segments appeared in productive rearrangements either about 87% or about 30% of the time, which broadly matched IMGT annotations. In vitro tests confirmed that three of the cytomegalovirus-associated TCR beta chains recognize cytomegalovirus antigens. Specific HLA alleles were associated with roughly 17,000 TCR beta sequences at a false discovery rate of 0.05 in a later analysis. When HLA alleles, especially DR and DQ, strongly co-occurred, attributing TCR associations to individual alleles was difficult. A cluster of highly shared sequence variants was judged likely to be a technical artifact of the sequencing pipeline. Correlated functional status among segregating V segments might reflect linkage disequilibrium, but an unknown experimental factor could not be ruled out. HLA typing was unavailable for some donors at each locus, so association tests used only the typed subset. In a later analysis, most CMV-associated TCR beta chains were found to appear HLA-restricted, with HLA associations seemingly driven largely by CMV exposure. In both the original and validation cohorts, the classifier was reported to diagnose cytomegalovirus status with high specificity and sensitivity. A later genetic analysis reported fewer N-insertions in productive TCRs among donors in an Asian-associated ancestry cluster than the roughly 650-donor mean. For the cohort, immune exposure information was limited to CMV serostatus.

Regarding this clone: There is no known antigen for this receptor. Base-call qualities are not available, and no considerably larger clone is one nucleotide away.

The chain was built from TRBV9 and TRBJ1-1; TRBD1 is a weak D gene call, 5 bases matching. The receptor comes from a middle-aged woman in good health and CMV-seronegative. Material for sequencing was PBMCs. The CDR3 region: CASSVGVGGNTEAFF. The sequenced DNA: TGTGCCAGCAGCGTAGGGGTGGGGGGAAACACTGAAGCTTTCTTT.